The T cell receptor (beta chain) described here comes from a study of cytomegalovirus exposure and HLA in healthy donors. Broader study findings: Later work found most CMV-associated TCR beta chains apparently HLA-restricted.

Comments on this clone: Its antigen is as yet unknown.

Per germline, CDR1 SGHNT and CDR2 YENEEA. The V and J ends lost 6 bases and 4 bases, in that order; junction bases with no gene match: 8. The CDR3 covers 14 residues. Vbeta (60) and Jbeta (13) primers were used in the PCR. Measured with immunoSEQ multiplex PCR; TCRdb has only the in-frame clones, and not every one. The sample contains some 150,000 clones, 60% to 80% of which appear only once. Sequencing was carried out using PBMCs. The chain carries TRBV11-3 and TRBJ2-5; 7 bases match TRBD2. The clonotype was recovered from a man aged 45-65 years in good health and CMV-seropositive. CDR3 in amino acids: CASSSQTSRETQYF. The CDR3 DNA follows: TGTGCCAGCAGTTCTCAGACTAGCAGAGAGACCCAGTACTTC.